This entry is about one TCR beta chain. As yet, its antigen is unknown. This sample is part of a study of blood T cells in healthy people across ages. CDR1 and CDR2 (germline): KGHDR, SFDVKD. CDR3 length: 15 residues. V was clipped by 4 bases and J by 2 bases, with 13 bases between them. The use of a sample-barcoded 5' primer and a J-beta primer mix characterized a second PCR of about 7 to 12 cycles. Every cDNA molecule bore a tag from a template-switch adaptor containing 12 random nucleotides. TCRdb re-derived calls from the 5' RACE reads in MiXCR, one entry per CDR3 protein. The table lists 1.5 million to 2 million distinct CDR3 sequences, about 50% of them singletons, with around 2.1% in the top ten. Study-wide results and caveats: There was a strong correlation between TCR beta diversity and naive T cell percentage. Because sorting was not performed, PBMCs prevented conclusive naive versus antigen-experienced comparison.

The source of this sequence is a woman aged 35 to 49 in good health. The J gene is TRBJ2-5, the V gene TRBV24-1, with D maybe TRBD1 (6 bases). Source material: blood. The chain's CDR3 is CATSEETGGQETQYF. The CDR3 region has the DNA TGTGCCACCAGTGAGGAGACAGGAGGTCAAGAGACCCAGTACTTC.